Below, 27 T cell receptor beta chains from the same sample are listed, as sequenced in a study of CD8+ T cells in alopecia areata. Specified treatment: oral pan-JAK inhibitor, 5-10 mg twice daily. Following extraction, RNA underwent reverse transcription to cDNA, which served as the sequencing template. Clones were sequenced by immunoSEQ multiplex PCR, and TCRdb holds only the in-frame ones, with some missing. The sample has about 270,000 clones, about three fifths seen once. The starting material was CD4+ T cells sorted from blood, obtained at roughly week 53, from a patient treated with tofacitinib. Receptors were obtained from a human donor with alopecia areata.

J is TRBJ2-7 and V is TRBV6-5; D gene uncertain. V was shortened by 0 bases and J by 2 bases, with 8 bases between the two germline ends. CDR3 size: 14 residues. Germline values: CDR1 MNHEY, CDR2 SVGAGI. CDR3 loop: CASSYSVGPYEQYF. CDR3 sequence (DNA): TGTGCCAGCAGTTACTCGGTAGGGCCCTACGAGCAGTACTTC.

The chain has TRBV6-4 and TRBJ1-1, with 8 positions matching TRBD1. CDR1 and CDR2 from the germline V gene are MRHNA and SNTAGT. This CDR3 spans 14 amino acids. Trimming at V came to 6 bases and at J to 5 bases, leaving 8 bases not matched to a gene. The CDR3 coding sequence is TGTGCCAGCAGACGGACAGGGAGAAGAACTGAAGCTTTCTTT. Translating it yields CASRRTGRRTEAFF.

The chain carries TRBV11-1 and TRBJ2-7, with D perhaps TRBD2 (6 bases). Trimming cost V 3 bases and J 3 bases, with 6 bases left between them. Germline V gives CDR1 SGHAT, CDR2 FQDESV (reference sequence). The CDR3 sequence is 12 residues long. CDR3 region: CASSLTSYEQYF. As DNA, the CDR3 is TGTGCCAGCAGCTTGACTAGCTACGAGCAGTACTTC. Looking up the rest from reference TRBV11-1 and TRBJ2-7 gives the full variable domain: EAEVAQSPRYKITEKSQAVAFWCDPISGHATLYWYRQILGQGPELLVQFQDESVVDDSQLPKDRFSAERLKGVDSTLKIQPAELGDSAMYLCASSLTSYEQYFGPGTRLTVT.

The CDR3 spells CSVVFGVDTQYF. DNA for the CDR3: TGCAGCGTTGTGTTCGGGGTAGATACGCAGTATTTT. This sequence joins TRBV29-1 and TRBJ2-3, with a weak D call TRBD2 (5 bases). The germline CDR1 and CDR2 sequences are SQVTM and ANQGSEA. V was cut by 4 bases and J by 5 bases, with 10 bases left in between. This CDR3 comprises 12 residues.

The chain links TRBV4-2 to TRBJ1-5; D uncertain. CDR1 is LGHNA and CDR2 is YNFKEQ in the germline V gene. This CDR3 is 13 amino acids long. Trimming took 6 bases from V and 2 from J, leaving 8 bases between them. CDR3 in amino acids: CASSDTRNQPQHF. The CDR3 nucleotides are TGTGCCAGCAGTGACACCCGCAATCAGCCCCAGCATTTT.

The chain recombines TRBV5-1 with TRBJ1-3, with D tentatively TRBD1 (5 bases). This CDR3 has 13 residues. Germline CDR1 is SGHRS and CDR2 is YFSETQ. Trimming left V 3 bases short and J 3 bases short, with 7 bases between. CDR3 nucleotides: TGCGCCAGCAGCTCGGGGGATGGAAACACCATATATTTT. This sequence encodes CASSSGDGNTIYF.

The chain employs TRBV9 and TRBJ1-3; unclear D gene. CDR1 and CDR2 from the germline V gene are SGDLS and YYNGEE. This CDR3 spans 13 amino acids. Between the trimmed V and J ends, which lost 0 bases and 7 bases, there was a span of 8 bases. The CDR3 loop is CASSVDPENTIYF. DNA for the CDR3: TGTGCCAGCAGCGTAGATCCCGAGAACACCATATATTTT.

The genes are TRBV27 and TRBJ1-2; D is unclear. The CDR3 covers 19 residues. V gave up 4 bases and J gave up 8 bases, with 32 bases separating them. In germline, CDR1 is MNHEY, CDR2 SMNVEV (reference sequence). As DNA, the CDR3 is TGTGCCAGCAGTTCTCAATACCGTCAGCATTTAGGGATCCCTCAGGGCTACACCTTC. Translating gives CASSSQYRQHLGIPQGYTF.

This clone has just one count. The germline gene is not matched at one end of the junction; a read error may be the cause. This CDR3 is also generated by other DNA sequences in the sample. J is TRBJ2-6 and V is TRBV29-1; 7 nucleotides align to TRBD1. CDR3 length: 17 residues. Germline values: CDR1 SQVTM, CDR2 ANQGSEA. This CDR3 reads CSVLRQGERAGANVLTF. The CDR3 bases are TGCAGCGTTCTCCGACAGGGAGAGCGAGCTGGGGCCAACGTCCTGACCTTC.

The V and J genes are TRBV29-1 and TRBJ1-5; D unclear. Between the trimmed V and J ends, which lost 4 bases and 7 bases, there was a span of 14 bases. This CDR3 is 13 amino acids long. Germline CDR1 reads SQVTM; CDR2 reads ANQGSEA. CDR3 protein: CSVVSSQVQPQHF. CDR3 in DNA: TGCAGCGTTGTTTCGTCCCAAGTACAGCCCCAGCATTTT.

This clone turned up a few times. This sample includes further DNA sequences coding for the same CDR3. This chain joins TRBV25-1 and TRBJ1-5; the D is unclear. The CDR3 contains 12 residues. The germline V gene has CDR1 MGHDK and CDR2 SYGVNS. V lost 6 bases and J lost 7, with 10 bases in between. Written as DNA, the CDR3 is TGTGCCAGCAGCGTAGGGAGGCAGCCCCAGCATTTT. Translating it yields CASSVGRQPQHF. Full variable domain (outside the CDR3, taken from reference TRBV25-1 and TRBJ1-5): EADIYQTPRYLVIGTGKKITLECSQTMGHDKMYWYQQDPGMELHLIHYSYGVNSTEKGDLSSESTVSRIRTEHFPLTLESARPSHTSQYLCASSVGRQPQHFGDGTRLSIL.

As regards this clone: The sample has other DNA sequences that encode this CDR3 too. V is TRBV18 and J is TRBJ2-5; D is ambiguous. The CDR3 contains 11 residues. V gave up 3 bases and J gave up 1 base, with 0 bases separating them. CDR1 is KGHSH and CDR2 is LQKENI in the germline V gene. The CDR3 DNA is TGTGCCAGCTCACCCCAAGAGACCCAGTACTTC. Translation: CASSPQETQYF.

The chain couples TRBV30 to TRBJ1-6; D gene ambiguous. Trimming took 5 bases from V and 14 from J, leaving 19 bases between them. Germline-derived CDR1 and CDR2 are GTSNPN and SVGIG (reference sequence). This CDR3 contains 13 residues. The CDR3 spells CAWGNQGRSTLHF. DNA for the CDR3: TGTGCCTGGGGAAACCAAGGCCGATCAACCCTCCACTTT.

V and J are TRBV30 and TRBJ1-6; 9 bases are a match to TRBD1. V gave up 4 bases and J gave up 8 bases; unmatched junction bases: 6. The CDR3 runs 14 residues. The germline V gene has CDR1 GTSNPN and CDR2 SVGIG (reference sequence). In DNA, the CDR3 is TGTGCCTGGACTCGGACAGGGGATGATTCACCCCTCCACTTT. This encodes CAWTRTGDDSPLHF. Complete variable domain (other parts from reference TRBV30 and TRBJ1-6): SQTIHQWPATLVQPVGSPLSLECTVEGTSNPNLYWYRQAAGRGLQLLFYSVGIGQISSEVPQNLSASRPQDRQFILSSKKLLLSDSGFYLCAWTRTGDDSPLHFGNGTRLTVT.

The J gene is TRBJ2-4, the V gene TRBV19; 8 bases agree with TRBD1. V lost 3 bases and J lost 6; bases outside the gene matches: 4. The CDR3 covers 14 residues. CDR1 is LNHDA and CDR2 is SQIVND in the germline V gene (reference sequence). This chain's CDR3 is CASSMAGGLNIQYF. The DNA for the CDR3 is TGTGCCAGTAGTATGGCAGGGGGCTTAAACATTCAGTACTTC. Looking up the rest from reference TRBV19 and TRBJ2-4 gives the full variable domain: DGGITQSPKYLFRKEGQNVTLSCEQNLNHDAMYWYRQDPGQGLRLIYYSQIVNDFQKGDIAEGYSVSREKKESFPLTVTSAQKNPTAFYLCASSMAGGLNIQYFGAGTRLSVL.

The chain carries TRBV19 and TRBJ1-6, with 9 bases aligning to TRBD1. Germline assignment: CDR1 LNHDA and CDR2 SQIVND (reference sequence). The junction had 6 bases not matched to a gene; V was cut back by 5 bases and J by 10 bases. This CDR3 contains 14 residues. CDR3 in DNA: TGTGCCAGTAGTTTTACGGACAGGGGATCACCCCTCCACTTT. Its translation is CASSFTDRGSPLHF.

V and J are TRBV2 and TRBJ2-1; no reliable D call. The germline gives CDR1 SNHLY, CDR2 FYNNEI. The CDR3 loop spans 13 amino acids. Deletions cut 4 bases from V and 3 bases from J, with 7 bases between. This chain's CDR3 is CASSVLGYNEQFF. The CDR3 bases are TGTGCCAGCAGTGTTCTTGGCTACAATGAGCAGTTCTTC. The whole variable domain, filled in from reference TRBV2 and TRBJ2-1, reads EPEVTQTPSHQVTQMGQEVILRCVPISNHLYFYWYRQILGQKVEFLVSFYNNEISEKSEIFDDQFSVERPDGSNFTLKIRSTKLEDSAMYFCASSVLGYNEQFFGPGTRLTVL.

The CDR3: CASRDRVLAKNIQYF. CDR3 coding DNA: TGTGCTTCCCGGGACAGGGTGTTAGCCAAAAACATTCAGTACTTC. The rearrangement links TRBV30 to TRBJ2-4, with 9 positions matching TRBD1. The CDR3 is made up of 15 amino acids. Germline CDR1 and CDR2: GTSNPN and SVGIG (reference sequence).

The rearrangement uses TRBV6-6 and TRBJ2-5; TRBD1 aligns across 9 bases. The CDR3 runs 14 residues. Germline assignment: CDR1 MNHNY and CDR2 SVGAGI (reference sequence). V lost 6 bases to trimming and J lost 6 bases; unmatched junction nucleotides: 8. CDR3 region: CASSGGTGRKTQYF. The CDR3 DNA reads TGTGCCAGCAGCGGAGGGACAGGGAGAAAGACCCAGTACTTC.

This clone showed up just a few times. The chain couples TRBV7-9 to TRBJ1-4; D is uncertain. The germline gives CDR1 SEHNR, CDR2 FQNEAQ (reference sequence). V lost 5 bases and J lost 13, with 17 bases in between. This CDR3 comprises 13 residues. In DNA form, the CDR3 reads TGTGCCAGCAGCGATGACGGAGGGCCCCGACTGTTTTTT. It yields the protein CASSDDGGPRLFF. The full variable domain, rest sourced from reference TRBV7-9 and TRBJ1-4, is DTGVSQNPRHKITKRGQNVTFRCDPISEHNRLYWYRQTLGQGPEFLTYFQNEAQLEKSRLLSDRFSAERPKGSFSTLEIQRTEQGDSAMYLCASSDDGGPRLFFGSGTQLSVL.

The chain links TRBV30 to TRBJ1-1; tentative D call: TRBD1 (6 bases). The V end was cut by 5 bases, the J end by 3 bases, with 10 bases between. Germline V CDR1 and CDR2: GTSNPN, SVGIG (reference sequence). The CDR3 consists of 12 residues. Written as DNA, the CDR3 is TGTGCCTGGGAAAAGGGGGACACTGAAGCTTTCTTT. Protein: CAWEKGDTEAFF.

The chain joins TRBV7-9 to TRBJ2-7; D might be TRBD2 (6 bases). Trimming pared 3 bases from V and 0 bases from J, leaving 9 bases between. The CDR3 loop spans 14 amino acids. The germline V gene encodes CDR1 SEHNR and CDR2 FQNEAQ (reference sequence). The CDR3 loop reads CASSFSGGSYEQYF. The CDR3 DNA reads TGTGCCAGCAGCTTTAGCGGTGGCTCCTACGAGCAGTACTTC.

The chain uses TRBV12-5 and TRBJ2-1; 8 bases fit TRBD2. Germline lookup yields CDR1 LGHNT and CDR2 FRNRAP. Trimming cost V 8 bases and J 3 bases; bases outside gene matches: 3. This CDR3 is 13 amino acids long. DNA of the CDR3: TGTGCTAGTCGGCGGGGGGTCTACAATGAGCAGTTCTTC. Amino acids: CASRRGVYNEQFF.

The chain has TRBV6-5 and TRBJ2-7, with TRBD1 identical over 8 bases. Per the germline V gene, CDR1 is MNHEY and CDR2 is SVGAGI. The CDR3 has 15 residues. Germline trimming cut 5 bases from V and 1 base from J; bases unmatched to any gene: 7. CDR3: CASSTTGTGSYEQYF. The CDR3 nucleotides read TGTGCCAGCAGTACCACCGGGACAGGATCCTACGAGCAGTACTTC.

This clone appeared a single time. V usage is TRBV5-1 and J usage is TRBJ2-6; 8 nucleotides agree with TRBD1. Per germline, CDR1 SGHRS and CDR2 YFSETQ. The length of the CDR3 is 17 residues. J gave up 2 bases and V 4 bases, and 8 bases lay outside the gene matches. CDR3: CASSTAGGATGANVLTF. CDR3 sequence (DNA): TGCGCCAGCAGCACCGCAGGGGGCGCAACTGGGGCCAACGTCCTGACTTTC. The whole variable domain, remainder taken from reference TRBV5-1 and TRBJ2-6, is KAGVTQTPRYLIKTRGQQVTLSCSPISGHRSVSWYQQTPGQGLQFLFEYFSETQRNKGNFPGRFSGRQFSNSRSEMNVSTLELGDSALYLCASSTAGGATGANVLTFGAGSRLTVL.

The chain employs TRBV30 and TRBJ2-6; D not resolved. CDR3 length equals 13 residues. The germline V and J ends were trimmed by 2 bases and 2 bases, with 4 bases remaining between them. CDR1 GTSNPN and CDR2 SVGIG come from the germline V gene (reference sequence). The CDR3 here is CAWSMAGANVLTF. DNA for the CDR3: TGTGCCTGGAGTATGGCTGGGGCCAACGTCCTGACTTTC.

The rearrangement uses TRBV27 and TRBJ1-2; TRBD1 agrees at 7 bases. Germline V gene lookup returns CDR1 MNHEY and CDR2 SMNVEV (reference sequence). V trimming: 5 bases; J trimming: 7 bases; junction bases outside the gene matches: 7. The CDR3 loop spans 13 amino acids. CDR3 in DNA: TGTGCCAGCAGTAGACAGGGTATCAGTGGCTACACCTTC. Translating gives CASSRQGISGYTF.